This T cell receptor (beta chain) was obtained from a study of vaccination effects on CD4 cells after COVID-19. TCRdb keeps only in-frame clones here, not all; method: immunoSEQ multiplex PCR. The table shows tens of thousands of clones, with roughly 76% occurring only once. The germline V gene has CDR1 ENHRY and CDR2 SYGVKD. Trimming pared 0 bases from V and 4 bases from J, leaving 24 bases between. This CDR3 comprises 19 residues. As for this clone: Its antigen is unknown.

Pools of viral peptides were used by the ViraFEST assay to expand antigen-specific CD4+ T cells ahead of sequencing. At the end of over 8 days of culture, CD4+ T cells were isolated. Either the mRNA-1273 or the BNT162b2 vaccine was given to participants as two doses. Source: CD4+ T cells from PBMCs cultured with HCoV-OC43 spike peptides, taken after COVID-19 vaccination. Subset meaning: HCoV-OC43 spike overlapping peptide pool stimulation. This sequence originates from a human donor who received a COVID-19 vaccine. This chain connects TRBV10-3 to TRBJ1-1, with D hard to call. The CDR3 DNA reads TGTGCCATCAGTGAGTCTATGGGTGCACTTCCCATTCTAAGCACTGAAGCTTTCTTT. Its translation is CAISESMGALPILSTEAFF.